These 4 T cell receptor beta chains were all obtained from the same sample, sequenced in a study of T cells in Graves' hyperthyroidism and ophthalmopathy. RNA transcripts were the template for amplifying TCR beta CDR3 regions. HTBI primers drove first-round RT-PCR of the TCR CDR3. TCRdb redid the calling of the multiplex PCR reads with MiXCR, one entry per CDR3 protein. The sample holds around 360,000 distinct CDR3 sequences, nearly 15% seen once. Sequencing was performed on blood. These receptors all stem from a woman aged 55-70 years with Graves' ophthalmopathy.

This clonotype has a count of ten or more. CDR3 residues: CASSPGVEYTEAFF. In DNA form, the CDR3 reads TGTGCCAGCAGCCCAGGGGTCGAGTACACTGAAGCTTTCTTT. This rearrangement joins TRBV12-3 or TRBV12-4 to TRBJ1-1, with a weak D call TRBD1 (6 bases). The germline V and J ends were trimmed by 6 bases and 3 bases, with 14 bases remaining between them. This CDR3 comprises 14 residues.

This clonotype was seen ten or more times. The rearrangement joins TRBV28 to TRBJ2-1; TRBD2 matches 8 bases. The J segment lost 7 bases and the V segment lost 5 bases, leaving 16 bases of the junction unmatched. This CDR3 region has 17 residues. Looked up from germline, CDR1 is MDHEN and CDR2 is SYDVKM. The CDR3 protein is CASSPVLREAPGNEQFF. The DNA for the CDR3 is TGTGCCAGCAGTCCTGTGTTGCGGGAGGCCCCGGGGAATGAGCAGTTCTTC.

This clonotype occurred a few times. The rearrangement uses TRBV20-1 and TRBJ1-2; 9 bases are shared with TRBD1. Germline V gives CDR1 DFQATT, CDR2 SNEGSKA (reference sequence). This CDR3 has 10 amino acids. The V gene end was trimmed by 7 bases and the J gene end by 10 bases; junction bases not matched to a gene: 4. CDR3 region: CSGRTGDYTF. As DNA, the CDR3 is TGCAGTGGCCGGACAGGGGACTACACCTTC.

This clonotype was recorded a few times. V and J are TRBV15 and TRBJ2-3; 9 positions match TRBD1. Germline CDR1 LNHNV, CDR2 YYDKDF (reference sequence). Unmatched junction bases numbered 6, after V lost 3 bases and J lost 5 bases. The CDR3 runs to 15 residues. The CDR3 DNA reads TGTGCCACCAGCAGGGCCGGGACAGGGAGAGATACGCAGTATTTT. As protein: CATSRAGTGRDTQYF.